The rows below give T cell receptor beta chains drawn from one sample of a study of low-dose radiotherapy and immunotherapy resistance in tumors. From the reads, TCRdb called clonotypes with MiXCR, one entry per CDR3 protein. The sample carries 60,000 to 90,000 distinct CDR3 sequences, around 31% recorded once. The source was PBMCs, collected before treatment. These receptor sequences come from a female donor with ovarian cancer. CDR3s include the opening cysteine and the closing phenylalanine or tryptophan. A D gene is named only where the DNA matches it firmly. A clone size is listed for some rows: how often the clone was seen (once, few, many), or a class if it is expanded.

TRBV27	TRBJ2-7	many	NA	CASSPQGGYEQYF	TGTGCCAGCAGTCCCCAGGGGGGTTACGAGCAGTACTTC
TRBV27	TRBJ2-3	many	TRBD2	CASTPGGWADTQYF	TGTGCCAGCACCCCGGGGGGTTGGGCAGATACGCAGTATTTT
TRBV14	TRBJ2-2	many	TRBD1	CASSQMTGSGELFF	TGTGCCAGCAGCCAAATGACAGGGTCCGGGGAGCTGTTTTTT
TRBV28	TRBJ2-7	NA	TRBD2	CVIGLANYEQYF	TGTGTCATCGGACTAGCCAATTACGAGCAGTACTTC
TRBV6-2/TRBV6-3	TRBJ1-1	NA	NA	CASSAVNTEAFF	TGTGCCAGCAGTGCTGTGAACACTGAAGCTTTCTTT
TRBV20-1	TRBJ2-5	many	TRBD1	CSARDTGTGLQETQYF	TGCAGTGCTAGAGATACCGGGACAGGACTCCAAGAGACCCAGTACTTC
TRBV27	TRBJ2-1	many	TRBD2	CASSFPPSGRVGHNEQFF	TGTGCCAGCAGTTTCCCCCCTAGCGGGAGAGTGGGCCACAATGAGCAGTTCTTC
TRBV29-1	TRBJ1-2	many	NA	CSVRTETENGYTF	TGCAGCGTCCGGACAGAAACAGAAAATGGCTACACCTTC
TRBV2	TRBJ1-2	many	TRBD1	CASSSLTGYGYTF	TGTGCCAGCAGCTCCCTGACAGGGTATGGCTACACCTTC
TRBV19	TRBJ1-1	NA	NA	CASSIEGARNTAAFF	TGTGCCAGTAGTATCGAAGGGGCTCGGAACACTGCAGCTTTCTTT
TRBV28	TRBJ2-7	many	NA	CASLQGTYEQYF	TGTGCCAGCTTACAGGGAACCTACGAGCAGTACTTC
TRBV24-1	TRBJ2-1	many	TRBD2	CATSDTSGRGDEQFF	TGTGCCACCAGTGATACTAGCGGGAGAGGCGATGAGCAGTTCTTC
TRBV28	TRBJ2-1	many	TRBD2	CASSLAGGAPYNEQFF	TGTGCCAGCAGTTTAGCGGGGGGGGCTCCCTACAATGAGCAGTTCTTC
TRBV2	TRBJ1-1	NA	TRBD1	CASSFKSTGTGRTEAFF	TGTGCCAGCAGTTTCAAATCCACCGGGACAGGGAGGACTGAAGCTTTCTTT
TRBV11-2	TRBJ2-2	NA	NA	CASSSIATGELFFF	NA
TRBV24-1	TRBJ1-2	NA	NA	CATSDKDGYTF	TGTGCCACCAGTGACAAAGATGGCTACACCTTC
TRBV6-1	TRBJ2-5	many	TRBD2	CASSEWTSGGLDQETQYF	TGTGCCAGCAGTGAATGGACTAGCGGGGGGCTAGACCAAGAGACCCAGTACTTC
TRBV28	TRBJ2-1	few	TRBD2	CASSPGTTKQFF	TGTGCCAGCAGTCCTGGGACTACCAAGCAGTTCTTC
TRBV5-1	TRBJ1-6	NA	TRBD1	CASSFDRGNSPLHF	TGCGCCAGCAGCTTCGACAGGGGAAATTCACCCCTCCACTTT
TRBV6-6	TRBJ2-6	many	NA	CASSYSTDGANVLTF	TGTGCCAGCAGTTACTCGACGGACGGGGCCAACGTCCTGACTTTC
TRBV5-1	TRBJ2-7	NA	NA	CASSGRGASYEQYF	TGCGCCAGCAGCGGTCGGGGGGCATCCTACGAGCAGTACTTC
TRBV4-2	TRBJ2-3	many	TRBD2	CASSQDLRGEDTQYF	TGTGCCAGCAGCCAAGATCTACGGGGGGAAGATACGCAGTATTTT
TRBV6-8	TRBJ2-3	NA	NA	CASSSGSPDTQYF	TGTGCCAGCAGTTCCGGGAGCCCAGATACGCAGTATTTT
TRBV10-3	TRBJ1-6	NA	NA	CAISESQGRSVNSPLHF	TGTGCCATCAGTGAGTCGCAGGGGCGGTCTGTTAATTCACCCCTCCACTTT
TRBV7-2	TRBJ1-1	many	TRBD1	CASSSQGGNTEAFF	TGTGCCAGCAGCTCTCAGGGGGGGAACACTGAAGCTTTCTTT
TRBV13	TRBJ2-6	once	NA	CASSNPMGFGANVLTF	TGTGCCAGCAGTAATCCTATGGGGTTCGGGGCCAACGTCCTGACTTTC
TRBV20-1	TRBJ2-1	many	NA	CSAVIRDSSRGQFF	TGCAGTGCTGTCATCCGGGACTCTTCTCGGGGGCAGTTCTTC
TRBV6-8	TRBJ2-2	NA	NA	CASSYRGYTGELFF	TGTGCCAGCAGTTACAGGGGGTACACCGGGGAGCTGTTTTTT
TRBV3-1	TRBJ2-1	many	TRBD2	CASSQRLAEQFF	TGTGCCAGCAGCCAACGACTAGCGGAGCAGTTCTTC
TRBV30	TRBJ2-2	many	NA	CAWSLTVFGLGTGELFF	TGTGCCTGGAGCTTGACTGTTTTCGGATTGGGCACCGGGGAGCTGTTTTTT
TRBV12-3/TRBV12-4	TRBJ2-3	many	NA	CASGVRTDTQYF	TGTGCCAGCGGGGTTCGCACAGATACGCAGTATTTT
TRBV20-1	TRBJ1-6	many	NA	CSASGPSSYNSPLHF	TGCAGTGCTAGTGGACCCAGCTCCTATAATTCACCCCTCCACTTT
TRBV5-4	TRBJ2-2	many	NA	CASSPTGDTGELFF	TGTGCCAGCAGCCCCACGGGAGACACCGGGGAGCTGTTTTTT
TRBV20-1	TRBJ1-6	NA	NA	CSARSDYNSPLHF	TGCAGTGCTAGGAGCGACTATAATTCACCCCTCCACTTT
TRBV6-6	TRBJ1-5	NA	TRBD1	CASSRGQVSNQPQHF	TGTGCCAGCAGTAGAGGACAGGTGAGCAATCAGCCCCAGCATTTT
TRBV29-1	TRBJ2-7	many	NA	CSVYRNSYEQYF	TGCAGCGTTTACCGGAACAGTTACGAGCAGTACTTC
TRBV7-6	TRBJ2-7	many	TRBD2	CASSSRSGLAGGQSYEQYF	TGTGCCAGCAGCTCAAGATCGGGACTAGCGGGAGGGCAATCCTACGAGCAGTACTTC
TRBV18	TRBJ2-7	once	NA	CASSPYAPGRGPYEQYF	TGTGCCAGCTCACCATATGCACCCGGGCGCGGACCCTACGAGCAGTACTTC
TRBV20-1	TRBJ2-1	few	TRBD2	CSATPGLAEYNEQFF	TGCAGTGCTACGCCGGGACTAGCGGAATACAATGAGCAGTTCTTC
TRBV7-3	TRBJ2-1	many	TRBD2	CASSLGGGAYNEQFF	TGTGCCAGCAGCTTAGGCGGGGGGGCCTACAATGAGCAGTTCTTC
TRBV6-6	TRBJ1-1	many	NA	CASSSEAFF	TGTGCCAGCAGTTCTGAAGCTTTCTTT